Listed below are T cell receptor beta chains from one sample, sequenced in a study of regulatory T cells in long-lasting Graves disease. One entry per CDR3 protein results from TCRdb running MiXCR on the multiplex PCR reads. The sample lists under 500,000 distinct CDR3 sequences, around 21% occurring once. Specimen: peripheral blood mononuclear cells (PBMCs), collected when the disease was refractory, from a patient treated with antithyroid drugs. Receptor source: a female donor with Graves disease. Each CDR3 is given with its conserved first and last residue. D genes are given only for firm matches. Clone size is not always given. Where it is, it says once, few, many or a class for expanded clones.

d_gene	abundance	j_gene	v_gene	CDR3aa	CDR3nt
TRBD2	NA	TRBJ2-7	TRBV6-1	CASRSGTTSYEQYF	TGTGCCAGCAGGTCCGGGACTACCTCCTACGAGCAGTACTTC
TRBD1	many	TRBJ2-5	TRBV12-3/TRBV12-4	CASRQGWETQYF	TGTGCCAGTCGACAGGGTTGGGAGACCCAGTACTTC
NA	NA	TRBJ1-3	TRBV9	CASSGGPSGNTIYF	TGTGCCAGCAGCGGGGGCCCCAGTGGAAACACCATATATTTT
NA	NA	TRBJ2-5	TRBV20-1	CSARARVVPQETQYF	TGCAGTGCTAGAGCCCGGGTCGTCCCTCAAGAGACCCAGTACTTC
NA	NA	TRBJ2-7	TRBV27	CARPPPHNEQYF	TGTGCCAGACCTCCCCCCCACAACGAGCAGTACTTC
NA	NA	TRBJ2-5	TRBV13	CASSPTTLGWETQYF	TGTGCCAGCAGCCCGACGACACTGGGGTGGGAGACCCAGTACTTC
NA	NA	TRBJ2-3	TRBV30	CAWSVLQGGDTQYF	TGTGCCTGGAGTGTCTTACAGGGTGGGGATACGCAGTATTTT
NA	many	TRBJ2-7	TRBV3-1	CASSPPTLGTRSYEQYF	TGTGCCAGCAGCCCCCCGACCTTAGGGACCAGGTCCTACGAGCAGTACTTC
NA	few	TRBJ2-5	TRBV20-1	CSASHIPRDREETQYF	TGCAGTGCTAGCCACATCCCTAGGGACCGGGAAGAGACCCAGTACTTC
NA	NA	TRBJ2-2	TRBV7-9	CASSLTGHNTGELFF	TGTGCCAGCAGCTTAACTGGTCATAACACCGGGGAGCTGTTTTTT
NA	few	TRBJ2-2	TRBV5-5	CASGVGANTGELFF	TGTGCCAGCGGTGTGGGGGCGAACACCGGGGAGCTGTTTTTT
TRBD1	few	TRBJ1-5	TRBV12-3/TRBV12-4	CASTRRQGISSGQPQHF	TGTGCCAGCACCAGGAGACAGGGGATTTCATCGGGTCAGCCCCAGCATTTT
NA	once	TRBJ2-2	TRBV12-3/TRBV12-4	CASSFLPGTGELLF	TGTGCCAGCAGTTTTCTACCTGGCACCGGGGAGCTGCTTTTT
TRBD1	NA	TRBJ2-2	TRBV29-1	CSVGTAPTGELFF	TGCAGCGTCGGGACAGCCCCCACCGGGGAGCTGTTTTTT